This T cell receptor beta chain was recorded in a study of blood T cell repertoires in COVID-19. On the study more broadly: The United States, Italy and Spain provided the acute and convalescent COVID-19 samples. T cells, B-cell-depleted T cells, or PBMCs provided the cDNA or gDNA that served as material.

Looked up from germline, CDR1 is SGDLS and CDR2 is YYNGEE. CDR3 length: 15 residues. J lost 1 base, V lost 4 bases, and 3 bases had no gene match. In the original analysis: Amplifying reference gene primers gave estimates of nucleated cell counts. The data were produced by immunoSEQ multiplex PCR, yet TCRdb's version contains in-frame clones alone and is incomplete. V, J and clone size are taken as reported in that table, and D and trimming were inferred from the DNA itself. The sample holds 260,000 or so clones, around 80% seen once. This receptor was taken from an older man with acute or convalescent COVID-19. This chain uses TRBV9 with TRBJ2-3; 10 positions match TRBD2. Material for sequencing was peripheral blood. The CDR3 DNA sequence: TGTGCCAGCAGCCGCACTAGCGGGGGCACAGATACGCAGTATTTT. The encoded protein is CASSRTSGGTDTQYF.